This TCR beta chain was profiled in a study of T cells in Graves' hyperthyroidism and ophthalmopathy. The ends were cut back, 0 bases at V and 4 bases at J, with 9 bases in the middle. The CDR3 is made up of 15 amino acids. Germline V CDR1 and CDR2: LNHNV, YYDKDF (reference sequence). These patients, aged 18 to 65, had recently diagnosed hyperthyroidism lasting under 2 months. The blood sample predates any ophthalmopathy symptoms, coming from first hyperthyroidism diagnosis. The authors obtained PBMCs from around 10 ml of fresh peripheral blood. Notes on the study in general: Ophthalmopathy cases were set apart from stable hyperthyroidism by a 13 V-J model.

Only a few counts were recorded for this clonotype. Its target is not known. TCR beta CDR3 regions were amplified from RNA transcripts. The HTBI primer set served for first-round RT-PCR of the TCR CDR3. Each CDR3 protein gets one entry after TCRdb re-called the multiplex PCR reads with MiXCR. The sample lists approximately 600,000 distinct CDR3 sequences; roughly 13% were seen once. This chain joins TRBV15 and TRBJ1-4, with D hard to call. This clonotype originated in a woman aged 30 to 39 with Graves' hyperthyroidism that later progressed to Graves' ophthalmopathy. Sequencing used blood. The CDR3: CATSRDPTGNEKLFF. The CDR3, as DNA: TGTGCCACCAGCAGAGATCCGACGGGTAATGAAAAACTGTTTTTT.